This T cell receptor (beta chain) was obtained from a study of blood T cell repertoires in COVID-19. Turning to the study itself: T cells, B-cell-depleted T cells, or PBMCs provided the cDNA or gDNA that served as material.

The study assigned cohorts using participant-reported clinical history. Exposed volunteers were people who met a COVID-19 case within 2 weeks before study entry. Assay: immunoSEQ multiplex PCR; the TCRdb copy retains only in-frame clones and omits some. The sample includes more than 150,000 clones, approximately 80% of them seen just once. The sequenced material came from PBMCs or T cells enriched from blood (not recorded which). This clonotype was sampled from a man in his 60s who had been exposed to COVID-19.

CDR3 amino acids: CASGTPGGTQYF. In DNA, the CDR3 is TGTGCCAGCGGGACACCGGGTGGGACCCAGTACTTC. The chain recombines TRBV7-3 with TRBJ2-5; weak D call: TRBD1 (6 bases). The CDR3 spans 12 residues. Looked up from germline, CDR1 is SGHTA and CDR2 is FQGTGA. V was cut by 8 bases and J by 7 bases, with 14 bases left in between. Looking up the rest from reference TRBV7-3 and TRBJ2-5 gives the full variable domain: GAGVSQTPSNKVTEKGKYVELRCDPISGHTALYWYRQSLGQGPEFLIYFQGTGAADDSGLPNDRFFAVRPEGSVSTLKIQRTERGDSAVYLCASGTPGGTQYFGPGTRLLVL.